One sample yielded the 28 T cell receptor beta chains listed below, sequenced in a study of blood T cells in healthy people across ages. A second PCR of 7 to 11 cycles used a sample-barcoded 5' primer and a J-beta primer mix. TCRdb ran MiXCR on the 5' RACE reads and lists one entry per CDR3 protein. The sample lists about 1.7 million distinct CDR3 sequences; 25% to 30% were seen once. Material: blood. The receptors were gathered from a woman aged 25 to 39 in good health.

The rearrangement links TRBV6-1 to TRBJ1-3; 7 bases fit TRBD1. V was clipped by 2 bases and J by 1 base; unmatched bases: 2. The CDR3 sequence is 15 residues long. Germline CDR1 MNHNS, CDR2 SASEGT. The CDR3 DNA follows: TGTGCCAGCAGTGAAACAGGGGCTTCTGGAAACACCATATATTTT. Its protein product is CASSETGASGNTIYF.

This chain uses TRBV5-6 with TRBJ2-2, with 13 nucleotides matching TRBD2. The CDR3 has 20 amino acids. Germline V gene lookup returns CDR1 SGHDT and CDR2 YYEEEE. V dropped 2 bases and J dropped 1; count of bases not matched to a gene: 11. CDR3 loop: CASSFLTSGGPHLNTGELFF. For the CDR3, the DNA is TGTGCCAGCAGCTTTCTGACTAGCGGGGGGCCTCACTTGAACACCGGGGAGCTGTTTTTT.

With regard to this clonotype: A much larger clone lies one base from this, so it may be a read error. This chain connects TRBV24-1 to TRBJ2-2, with D perhaps being TRBD1 or TRBD2 (5 bases each). The CDR3 runs to 16 residues. In germline, CDR1 is KGHDR, CDR2 SFDVKD. The CDR3: CATSEPGQGATGERFF. The CDR3 DNA reads as TGTGCCACCAGTGAGCCGGGGCAGGGAGCGACCGGGGAGCGGTTTTTT.

The chain uses TRBV29-1 and TRBJ1-4, with 7 nucleotides matching TRBD1. The CDR3 consists of 14 residues. Germline trimming cut 7 bases from V and 0 bases from J; bases unmatched to any gene: 5. Germline CDR1 SQVTM, CDR2 ANQGSEA. The CDR3 bases are TGCAGCGCGGCAACAGGGGCAACTAATGAAAAACTGTTTTTT. The encoded protein is CSAATGATNEKLFF.

This clonotype was counted ten times or more. The V and J genes are TRBV7-6 and TRBJ2-5; D is ambiguous. Trimming stripped 3 bases from V and 2 bases from J, with 4 bases between. Germline V gene lookup returns CDR1 SGHVS and CDR2 FNYEAQ. The CDR3 is 12 residues long. In nucleotides, the CDR3 is TGTGCCAGCAGCTTCCTGCAAGAGACCCAGTACTTC. Its protein is CASSFLQETQYF.

The chain combines TRBV20-1 with TRBJ2-1; D may be TRBD2 (6 bases). The V end was cut by 1 base, the J end by 6 bases, with 10 bases between. Germline V gene data show CDR1 as DFQATT and CDR2 as SNEGSKA (reference sequence). The length of the CDR3 is 13 residues. This CDR3 is CSARGWDFNEQFF. The CDR3 nucleotides are TGCAGTGCTAGAGGTTGGGACTTCAATGAGCAGTTCTTC.

In this sample, this clonotype turned up a few times. This chain uses TRBV5-1 with TRBJ2-1; D gene uncertain. The germline V gene encodes CDR1 SGHRS and CDR2 YFSETQ. This CDR3 is 16 amino acids long. Deletions cut 1 base from V and 0 bases from J, with 11 bases between. The CDR3 coding sequence is TGCGCCAGCAGCTTGCAGACGGCGAGCTCCTACAATGAGCAGTTCTTC. Its protein product is CASSLQTASSYNEQFF.

In this sample, this clonotype turned up a few times. The chain carries TRBV24-1 and TRBJ2-7, with D possibly matching TRBD2 (6 bases). Deletions cut 12 bases from V and 5 bases from J, with 22 bases between. The V gene's germline CDR1 is KGHDR and CDR2 SFDVKD. This CDR3 is built from 14 residues. DNA of the CDR3: TGTGCCCCCCGTAAGGGACGGGGGACCCACGAGCAGTACTTC. This sequence encodes CAPRKGRGTHEQYF.

This clonotype has only a few counts. This chain uses TRBV5-1 with TRBJ2-1; D is undetermined. Per the germline V gene, CDR1 is SGHRS and CDR2 is YFSETQ. Between the trimmed V and J ends, which lost 0 bases and 9 bases, there was a span of 13 bases. CDR3 length equals 14 residues. The CDR3 here is CASSLGESRGEQFF. Written as DNA, the CDR3 is TGCGCCAGCAGCTTGGGAGAAAGTAGAGGTGAGCAGTTCTTC.

This clonotype was detected ten times or more. The J gene is TRBJ2-4, the V gene TRBV12-3 or TRBV12-4; D unresolved. The V end lost 3 bases, the J end lost 6 bases, and 12 bases lay between the germline ends. CDR3 length: 14 residues. In nucleotides, the CDR3 is TGTGCCAGCAGTTTCTTGATAGTTGGAAACATTCAGTACTTC. It encodes CASSFLIVGNIQYF.

This clonotype was seen at least ten times. V gene TRBV3-1 combines with J gene TRBJ2-1, with 7 bases fitting TRBD1. From germline, CDR1 is LGHDT and CDR2 YNNKEL (reference sequence). Trimming removed 6 bases from V and 7 bases from J; junction bases left unmatched: 3. The CDR3 contains 12 residues. The CDR3 nucleotides read TGTGCCAGCAGTCAGGGGGATAATGAGCAGTTCTTC. It encodes CASSQGDNEQFF.

This clonotype was detected ten times or more. The chain joins TRBV20-1 to TRBJ2-6; D possibly corresponds to TRBD2 (6 bases). The CDR3 extends over 18 amino acids. CDR1 is DFQATT and CDR2 is SNEGSKA in the germline V gene (reference sequence). Deletions cut 5 bases from V and 0 bases from J, with 20 bases between. This CDR3 is CSASPGLGLSSGANVLTF. CDR3 coding DNA: TGCAGTGCTTCTCCGGGACTTGGGCTTAGCTCTGGGGCCAACGTCCTGACTTTC.

V gene TRBV20-1 combines with J gene TRBJ2-7; tentative D call: TRBD1 (5 bases). Matching the DNA end better, TRBJ2-5 makes the J call doubtful. CDR3 length: 12 amino acids. Germline loops: CDR1 DFQATT, CDR2 SNEGSKA (reference sequence). CDR3 protein: CRAMRQGETQYF. CDR3 nucleotides: TGCAGGGCCATGAGGCAGGGCGAGACCCAGTACTTC.

This clonotype was counted ten times or more. The gene calls are TRBV6-5 and TRBJ2-7, with TRBD1 matching 10 bases. Germline-derived CDR1 and CDR2 are MNHEY and SVGAGI. J lost 3 bases, V lost 6 bases, and 8 bases had no gene match. The CDR3 sequence is 15 residues long. CDR3 nucleotide sequence: TGTGCCAGCAGGGGACAGGGGCGAAGCGGCTACGAGCAGTACTTC. The encoded protein is CASRGQGRSGYEQYF.

The V and J genes are TRBV2 and TRBJ2-1, with TRBD1 matching over 7 bases. This CDR3 region has 15 residues. V shed 3 bases and J 4 bases; nucleotides not matched to a gene: 6. Germline CDR1 SNHLY, CDR2 FYNNEI. The chain's CDR3 is CASSDWDSVYNEQFF. The CDR3 DNA reads TGTGCCAGCAGTGATTGGGACAGCGTTTACAATGAGCAGTTCTTC. Full variable domain (outside the CDR3, taken from reference TRBV2 and TRBJ2-1): EPEVTQTPSHQVTQMGQEVILRCVPISNHLYFYWYRQILGQKVEFLVSFYNNEISEKSEIFDDQFSVERPDGSNFTLKIRSTKLEDSAMYFCASSDWDSVYNEQFFGPGTRLTVL.

This clonotype has just a few counts. This chain connects TRBV28 to TRBJ2-1, with TRBD1 identical over 8 bases. The CDR3 spans 16 residues. The V segment lost 5 bases and the J segment 8 bases; nucleotides outside the gene matches: 14. CDR1 and CDR2 from the germline V gene are MDHEN and SYDVKM. CDR3 loop: CASSPSLGTGRYEQFF. In DNA form, the CDR3 reads TGTGCCAGCAGTCCTTCTCTCGGGACAGGCCGCTATGAGCAGTTCTTC.

This clonotype was seen repeatedly, ten times or more. The chain carries TRBV20-1 and TRBJ2-3; D is uncertain. The germline V gene encodes CDR1 DFQATT and CDR2 SNEGSKA (reference sequence). CDR3 size: 13 residues. V was pared by 3 bases and J by 4 bases, with 11 bases between. The CDR3 DNA reads as TGCAGTGCTAGCCGGTTACTTGCAGATACGCAGTATTTT. This sequence encodes CSASRLLADTQYF.

The J gene is TRBJ2-1, the V gene TRBV7-2, with D perhaps TRBD2 (5 bases). The CDR3 has 14 amino acids. Trimming shortened V by 5 bases and J by 11 bases, and 19 bases separated the two germline ends. From germline, CDR1 is SGHTA and CDR2 FQGNSA. DNA of the CDR3: TGTGCCAGCAGCCCACTCCCCGCGGTAGCGCAGCAGTTCTTC. Encoded protein: CASSPLPAVAQQFF.

The chain is built from TRBV20-1 and TRBJ2-1; 11 bases fit TRBD2. Germline assignment: CDR1 DFQATT and CDR2 SNEGSKA (reference sequence). The J segment lost 7 bases and the V segment lost 6 bases, leaving 14 bases of the junction unmatched. There are 16 residues in the CDR3. The CDR3, as DNA: TGCAGTGCAGAACCTTATAGCGGGGGGGCGAGAAATGAGCAGTTCTTC. Protein sequence: CSAEPYSGGARNEQFF.

This clonotype appeared a few times. The V call is TRBV5-1, the J call TRBJ1-6; D not certain. CDR1 is SGHRS and CDR2 is YFSETQ in the germline V gene. The CDR3 covers 14 residues. V lost 0 bases, J lost 10 bases, and 11 bases lay in between. The CDR3 loop is CASSLGRSGSPLHF. CDR3 sequence (DNA): TGCGCCAGCAGCTTGGGGCGGTCTGGCTCACCCCTCCACTTT.

There are a few counts of this clonotype. This chain connects TRBV28 to TRBJ1-2; D gene ambiguous. Trimming left V 5 bases short and J 5 bases short, with 18 bases between. Germline loops: CDR1 MDHEN, CDR2 SYDVKM. The CDR3 is 15 amino acids. The CDR3 region is CASSTLGVTWYGYTF. CDR3 coding DNA: TGTGCCAGCAGTACCTTGGGCGTGACATGGTATGGCTACACCTTC.

As to this clonotype: An end of the junction does not agree with germline; a read error may underlie this. The V gene is TRBV5-1, the J gene TRBJ2-7; D gene uncertain. The CDR3 loop spans 14 amino acids. Germline loops: CDR1 SGHRS, CDR2 YFSETQ. In DNA, the CDR3 is TGTGCCAGCAGCTTGCAGCGACAATACAATGAGCAGTACTTC. This codes for CASSLQRQYNEQYF.

V and J are TRBV5-1 and TRBJ1-4; 9 bases agree with TRBD1. V lost 3 bases, J lost 9 bases, and 6 bases stayed unmatched. CDR3 length: 14 amino acids. The germline V gene encodes CDR1 SGHRS and CDR2 YFSETQ. The CDR3, as DNA: TGCGCCAGCAGCTCGACAGGGGGAACCAAAAAACTGTTTTTT. This codes for CASSSTGGTKKLFF.

CDR3 in amino acids: CASSLRSARTNYGYTF. The CDR3 bases are TGTGCCAGCAGCTTAAGGTCAGCTAGAACTAACTATGGCTACACCTTC. V and J are TRBV7-2 and TRBJ1-2; D gene ambiguous. This CDR3 spans 16 amino acids. The V end was cut by 2 bases, the J end by 0 bases, with 13 bases between. Per the germline V gene, CDR1 is SGHTA and CDR2 is FQGNSA.

This chain links TRBV12-3 or TRBV12-4 with TRBJ2-5; D remains ambiguous. This CDR3 comprises 11 residues. The V end lost 6 bases, the J end lost 3 bases, and 5 bases lay between the germline ends. This chain's CDR3 is CASRTKETQYF. As DNA, the CDR3 is TGTGCCAGCAGGACGAAAGAGACCCAGTACTTC.

J is TRBJ2-5 and V is TRBV7-2, with a tentative D call TRBD2 (6 bases). Germline CDR1 reads SGHTA; CDR2 reads FQGNSA. V was shortened by 3 bases and J by 11 bases, with 19 bases between the two germline ends. The CDR3 covers 14 residues. This CDR3 is CASSFGGPSGEQYF. The CDR3 nucleotides read TGTGCCAGCAGCTTCGGAGGGCCCTCGGGTGAGCAGTACTTC. Filled out from reference TRBV7-2 and TRBJ2-5, the complete variable domain reads GAGVSQSPSNKVTEKGKDVELRCDPISGHTALYWYRQSLGQGLEFLIYFQGNSAPDKSGLPSDRFSAERTGGSVSTLTIQRTQQEDSAVYLCASSFGGPSGEQYFGPGTRLLVL.

Comments on this clonotype: A read error may account for a junction end that differs from germline. The chain employs TRBV9 and TRBJ2-6; 7 positions agree with TRBD2. The CDR3 sequence is 16 residues long. Germline V gene data show CDR1 as SGDLS and CDR2 as YYNGEE. CDR3 region: CASSPSGGTGVNVLTF. The DNA of the CDR3 is TGTGCCAGCAGCCCGTCCGGGGGGACTGGGGTCAACGTCCTGACTTTC.

V gene TRBV9 combines with J gene TRBJ1-4; D might be TRBD1 (6 bases). V was clipped by 0 bases and J by 6 bases, with 12 bases between them. The germline CDR1 and CDR2 sequences are SGDLS and YYNGEE. The CDR3 is 15 residues long. The CDR3 bases are TGTGCCAGCAGCGTAGGGGGGGCCTATGATGAAAAACTGTTTTTT. Amino acid sequence: CASSVGGAYDEKLFF.